Listed here are 22 T cell receptor beta chains from one sample, sequenced in a study of graft-versus-host responses after intestinal transplantation. The data were produced by immunoSEQ multiplex PCR, yet TCRdb's version contains in-frame clones alone and is incomplete. The sample has roughly 100,000 clones; roughly 87% are singletons. No antigen has been identified for these receptors. The sample was unstimulated CD4+ T cells sorted from spleen or lymph node cells, taken before intestinal transplant. These receptors all come from a human donor who received an intestinal transplant.

CDR3 amino acids: CASSQDPSSGNTIYF. The CDR3 DNA is TGCGCCAGCAGCCAAGATCCGAGCTCTGGAAACACCATATATTTT. The chain couples TRBV4-1 to TRBJ1-3; no reliable D call. Trimming shortened V by 0 bases and J by 0 bases, and 6 bases separated the two germline ends. CDR3 length: 15 residues. The germline V gene encodes CDR1 MGHRA and CDR2 YSYEKL.

This rearrangement joins TRBV11-1 to TRBJ2-3, with 9 bases that match TRBD2. The CDR3 is made up of 16 amino acids. Germline V CDR1 and CDR2: SGHAT, FQDESV (reference sequence). Trimming removed 0 bases from V and 1 base from J; junction bases left unmatched: 2. CDR3 region: CASSLAQRGGTDTQYF. The CDR3 nucleotides read TGTGCCAGCAGCTTAGCGCAGCGGGGGGGCACAGATACGCAGTATTTT.

The V call is TRBV4-2, the J call TRBJ2-5; 8 bases align to TRBD1. The CDR3 runs to 17 residues. CDR1 is LGHNA and CDR2 is YNFKEQ in the germline V gene. J lost 2 bases, V lost 0 bases, and 8 bases had no gene match. The CDR3 region is CASSQDRAGTGQETQYF. CDR3 DNA sequence: TGTGCCAGCAGCCAAGATAGGGCGGGGACAGGTCAAGAGACCCAGTACTTC.

This clone was seen a handful of times. The J gene is TRBJ1-3, the V gene TRBV19; 8 positions agree with TRBD1. V was pared by 6 bases and J by 7 bases, with 5 bases of the junction left unmatched. Looked up from germline, CDR1 is LNHDA and CDR2 is SQIVND (reference sequence). This CDR3 spans 13 amino acids. In nucleotides, the CDR3 is TGTGCCAGTAGCGCTTGGACAGGGAACACCATATATTTT. It specifies CASSAWTGNTIYF.

This chain uses TRBV19 with TRBJ2-1, with D possibly matching TRBD2 (6 bases). V was cut by 5 bases and J by 3 bases, with 11 bases left in between. The length of the CDR3 is 14 residues. The germline V gene encodes CDR1 LNHDA and CDR2 SQIVND (reference sequence). Here the CDR3 reads CASSPGLSYNEQFF. The CDR3 DNA follows: TGTGCCAGTAGTCCCGGACTAAGCTACAATGAGCAGTTCTTC.

The V and J genes are TRBV10-3 and TRBJ2-2; 8 bases agree with TRBD1. The CDR3 runs 14 residues. Trimming at V came to 11 bases and at J to 1 base, leaving 6 bases not matched to a gene. Germline CDR1 reads ENHRY; CDR2 reads SYGVKD. CDR3 nucleotides: TGTGCCTTGTCCGGGACAGGGAACACCGGGGAGCTGTTTTTT. Translated: CALSGTGNTGELFF.

CDR3 protein: CASSEDRGGNIQYF. In nucleotides, the CDR3 is TGTGCCAGCAGTGAAGACAGAGGTGGAAACATTCAGTACTTC. This sequence joins TRBV2 and TRBJ2-4; D gene uncertain. Per the germline V gene, CDR1 is SNHLY and CDR2 is FYNNEI. This CDR3 comprises 14 residues. Trimming stripped 1 base from V and 6 bases from J, with 10 bases between. Full variable domain (outside the CDR3, taken from reference TRBV2 and TRBJ2-4): EPEVTQTPSHQVTQMGQEVILRCVPISNHLYFYWYRQILGQKVEFLVSFYNNEISEKSEIFDDQFSVERPDGSNFTLKIRSTKLEDSAMYFCASSEDRGGNIQYFGAGTRLSVL.

This clone is judged medium-sized (0.01 to 0.1%). The chain combines TRBV18 with TRBJ2-2, with TRBD1 matching 8 bases. Germline CDR1 and CDR2: KGHSH and LQKENI. J gave up 11 bases and V 3 bases, and 2 bases lay outside the gene matches. CDR3 length equals 12 residues. CDR3 DNA: TGTGCCAGCTCACCGGACAGGGAAGAGCTGTTTTTT. Amino acid sequence: CASSPDREELFF.

This chain connects TRBV12-1 to TRBJ1-1; the table names TRBD1, a call not compared with the DNA. TRBV12-1 represents a pseudogene. The CDR3 consists of 16 residues. CDR3 region: CASGKIPGGARTEAFF. The CDR3 region has the DNA TGTGCCAGCGGCAAAATACCAGGGGGCGCGAGGACTGAAGCTTTCTTT.

The V gene is TRBV6-5, the J gene TRBJ1-2; weak D call: TRBD1 (5 bases). Germline V gives CDR1 MNHEY, CDR2 SVGAGI. V was shortened by 6 bases and J by 7 bases, with 18 bases between the two germline ends. The CDR3 has 14 residues. CDR3 coding DNA: TGTGCCAGCAGGAACACGGCCAGGGTATCTGGCTACACCTTC. Protein product: CASRNTARVSGYTF.

The chain has TRBV19 and TRBJ1-1, with a possible D match to TRBD1 (5 bases). Germline values: CDR1 LNHDA, CDR2 SQIVND (reference sequence). This CDR3 comprises 14 residues. The V end lost 0 bases, the J end lost 5 bases, and 10 bases lay between the germline ends. In nucleotides, the CDR3 is TGTGCCAGTAGTATAGAGACGGGGGAGACTGAAGCTTTCTTT. Translation gives CASSIETGETEAFF.

Only one count was recorded for this clone. The rearrangement uses TRBV6-1 and TRBJ2-5, with TRBD2 as a possible D gene (6 bases). This CDR3 is 13 amino acids long. Trimming cost V 4 bases and J 3 bases, with 9 bases left between them. The germline V gene has CDR1 MNHNS and CDR2 SASEGT. The CDR3 region has the DNA TGTGCCAGCAGTGCGGGACTGAAAGAGACCCAGTACTTC. This sequence encodes CASSAGLKETQYF.

The genes are TRBV7-6 and TRBJ2-7; D unresolved. The V and J ends lost 5 bases and 0 bases respectively, with 8 bases between them. Germline lookup yields CDR1 SGHVS and CDR2 FNYEAQ. This CDR3 spans 13 amino acids. CDR3 sequence (DNA): TGTGCCAGCAGCCAGCTCAGCTCCTACGAGCAGTACTTC. The encoded protein is CASSQLSSYEQYF.

The gene calls are TRBV7-3 and TRBJ1-1, with 7 bases fitting TRBD1. This CDR3 region has 14 residues. Per germline, CDR1 SGHTA and CDR2 FQGTGA. V was clipped by 6 bases and J by 5 bases; unmatched bases: 9. CDR3 in amino acids: CASSQGGIETEAFF. CDR3 sequence (DNA): TGTGCCAGCAGTCAGGGGGGGATTGAAACTGAAGCTTTCTTT.

This clone was counted a few times. The J gene is TRBJ2-7, the V gene TRBV2; 7 nucleotides align to TRBD1. Germline assignment: CDR1 SNHLY and CDR2 FYNNEI. V shed 2 bases, J shed 2 bases, and the junction held 3 bases outside the gene matches. The CDR3 length is 14 residues. CDR3 bases: TGTGCCAGCAGTGAACCGGGGACAGCCTACGAGCAGTACTTC. Translation gives CASSEPGTAYEQYF.

J is TRBJ1-1 and V is TRBV10-3, with TRBD1 identical over 9 bases. The germline V gene has CDR1 ENHRY and CDR2 SYGVKD. Unmatched junction bases numbered 5, after V lost 6 bases and J lost 3 bases. The CDR3 totals 14 residues. CDR3 amino acids: CAIRGTGSDTEAFF. The CDR3, as DNA: TGTGCCATCAGGGGGACAGGGAGTGACACTGAAGCTTTCTTT.

This rearrangement joins TRBV4-1 to TRBJ2-3, with D perhaps matching TRBD2 (5 bases). Looked up from germline, CDR1 is MGHRA and CDR2 is YSYEKL. Between the trimmed V and J ends, which lost 4 bases and 0 bases, there was a span of 14 bases. CDR3 size: 16 residues. The CDR3 loop reads CASSPGWTSSTDTQYF. The CDR3 DNA reads TGCGCCAGCAGCCCTGGATGGACTTCTAGCACAGATACGCAGTATTTT.

The chain employs TRBV5-6 and TRBJ1-2; the D gene is possibly TRBD1 (6 bases). V shed 2 bases and J shed 4 bases, with 12 bases lying between them. The germline V gene encodes CDR1 SGHDT and CDR2 YYEEEE. The CDR3 has 14 amino acids. The CDR3 DNA is TGTGCCAGCAGCTTAGGACAGCCTCTCTATGGCTACACCTTC. This sequence encodes CASSLGQPLYGYTF.

CDR3 protein: CASSRGSEETQYF. CDR3 sequence (DNA): TGTGCCAGCAGCAGGGGTTCCGAAGAGACCCAGTACTTC. This chain uses TRBV6-1 with TRBJ2-5, with D possibly TRBD1 on 6 matching bases. V lost 6 bases and J 3 bases, leaving 11 bases between the germline ends. CDR1 MNHNS and CDR2 SASEGT come from the germline V gene. The CDR3 has 13 amino acids.

The chain links TRBV7-6 to TRBJ2-3; tentative D call: TRBD1 (7 bases). The germline CDR1 and CDR2 sequences are SGHVS and FNYEAQ. The CDR3 is 16 residues long. V was shortened by 5 bases and J by 2 bases, with 17 bases between the two germline ends. The CDR3 DNA sequence: TGTGCCAGCAGCCGATCGCAGGGGGGACTCACAGATACGCAGTATTTT. This codes for CASSRSQGGLTDTQYF.

The chain uses TRBV5-5 and TRBJ2-7, with D perhaps being TRBD1 or TRBD2 (5 bases each). Per the germline V gene, CDR1 is SGHKS and CDR2 is YYEKEE (reference sequence). The CDR3 extends over 15 amino acids. V lost 3 bases and J 1 base, leaving 14 bases between the germline ends. As DNA, the CDR3 is TGTGCCAGCAGCTACTCCTGGGACCGGTCCTACGAGCAGTACTTC. It codes for CASSYSWDRSYEQYF.

The rearrangement uses TRBV4-2 and TRBJ1-1, with D possibly matching TRBD1 (6 bases). Trimming pared 0 bases from V and 11 bases from J, leaving 16 bases between. This CDR3 has 14 amino acids. Germline CDR1 reads LGHNA; CDR2 reads YNFKEQ. The DNA of the CDR3 is TGTGCCAGCAGCCAAGATAAGGGGGTCAGTACTGCTTTCTTT. As protein: CASSQDKGVSTAFF.